This T cell receptor (beta chain) was documented in a study of metastatic and nonmetastatic thyroid tumors (dated by TCRdb to between 2020 and 2021). For the wider study: Repertoires from peripheral blood and from tumor or nodule tissue samples of malignant and benign thyroid patients were compared. General study outcomes and caveats: In both blood and tumor samples, malignant tumors were reported to have significantly higher TCR beta diversity than benign nodules.

Via the germline V gene (reference sequence), CDR1 is LGHDT and CDR2 YNNKEL. The CDR3 spans 16 residues, from the cysteine through the phenylalanine. Only the CDR3 portion is preserved as DNA: 48 bases, with reading frame beginning at the first base. Trimming costs V 0 bases and J 0 bases, and their ends lie 12 bases apart. In this sample, this clone turned up many times. What antigen it recognizes has not been identified. Within one base of it there is no much larger clone, and no base qualities were kept. The protocol used for the library was PCR. Instrument used: Illumina HiSeq 4000. The TCR beta-chain CDR3 region of each patient was profiled by high-throughput sequencing. The source study handled its data this way. A classifier to discriminate distant-metastatic papillary thyroid cancer patients was built from CDR3 differences across clinicopathological groups. The Shannon index was used to assess repertoire diversity, and the Morisita-Horn index was used to assess tumor-blood repertoire similarity. TCRdb trimmed public reads at Q25 via fastp, called clones via MiXCR and kept in-frame beta chains. The V and J calls shown here were made by TCRdb, not taken from the authors' results. The sample data list around 20,000 clones, and roughly a quarter of these were observed just once. The top ten clones comprise 6.1% of the sample.

No treatment had been received by any patient before thyroid surgery. Using T-cell receptor beta sequencing, the study looked back at clinical samples from patients collected from about 2011 to 2018. The material sequenced was blood. The source is a female donor with papillary thyroid cancer or a benign thyroid nodule (not recorded which). Some clones in this sample may be carry-over from other donors' samples. The rearranged chain carries TRBV3-1 and TRBJ2-7; the D gene identity is not certain. This receptor carries the CDR3 CASSQDLVTSSYEQYF. The nucleotide sequence is given as TGTGCCAGCAGCCAAGATCTCGTTACCAGCTCCTACGAGCAGTACTTC.